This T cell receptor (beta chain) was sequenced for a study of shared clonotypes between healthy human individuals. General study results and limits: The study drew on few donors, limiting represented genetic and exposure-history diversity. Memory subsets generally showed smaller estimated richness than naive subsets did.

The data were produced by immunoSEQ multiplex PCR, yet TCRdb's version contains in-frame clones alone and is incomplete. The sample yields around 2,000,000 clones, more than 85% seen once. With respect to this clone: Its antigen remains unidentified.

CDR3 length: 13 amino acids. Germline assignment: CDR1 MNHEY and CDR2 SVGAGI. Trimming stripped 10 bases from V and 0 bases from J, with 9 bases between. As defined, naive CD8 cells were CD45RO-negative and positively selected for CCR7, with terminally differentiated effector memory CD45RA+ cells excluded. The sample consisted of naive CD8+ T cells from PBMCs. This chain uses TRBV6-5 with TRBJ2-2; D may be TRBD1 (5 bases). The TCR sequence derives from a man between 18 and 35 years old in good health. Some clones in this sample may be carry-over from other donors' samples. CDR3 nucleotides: TGTGCCACCAGGGCTGCGAACACCGGGGAGCTGTTTTTT. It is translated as CATRAANTGELFF.